The clone carrying this T cell receptor beta chain was counted at least ten times. Its antigen is undetermined. This CDR3 has 14 residues. V was cut by 10 bases and J by 8 bases, with 21 bases left in between. CDR1 and CDR2 from the germline V gene are SNHLY and FYNNEI. The data were obtained in a study of human T cells and chemical hapten exposure. Original analysis: Across samples, TCR counts had a median of about 92,000 and ranged from about 23,224 to 690,600. TCRdb processed the RACE reads anew with MiXCR; each CDR3 protein has one entry. These V and J calls are TCRdb output, not the study's own analysis. Of under 400,000 distinct CDR3 sequences in the sample, 4.5% to 6% were seen once. Overall study results and limits: The number of TCRs over 1 in 1000 frequency stayed unchanged after DPC.

The time point here: pre-sensitization, week 0. As for treatment: therapeutic diphenylcyclopropenone sensitization with weekly scalp DPC. Prior to application of each patch test, blood was drawn. Total RNA extraction was carried out from unfractionated whole blood. Sequencing was performed on whole blood, taken in connection with sensitization to the hapten diphenylcyclopropenone (DPC). V gene TRBV2 combines with J gene TRBJ2-1; D is unclear. The receptor comes from a woman between 50 and 59 years old with alopecia areata. Some clones in this sample may be carry-over from other donors' samples. The CDR3 DNA reads TGTGCCACCCAGAGCGAACCCCACCGTCATGAGCAGTTCTTC. This gives the protein CATQSEPHRHEQFF.